A selection of T cell receptor beta chains follows, all from one sample in a study of OX40 agonist ivuxolimab in advanced cancers. The repertoire was sequenced with immunoSEQ multiplex PCR; TCRdb's copy has only in-frame clones and lacks some. This table holds about 63,000 clones, 85% to 90% found once. The source was CD4+ or CD8+ T cells sorted from blood, collected in a trial of the OX40 agonist ivuxolimab. The receptors were gathered from an adult with an advanced solid tumor such as melanoma, head and neck, liver or kidney cancer. Both conserved end residues are trimmed from each CDR3. Fields, in order: CDR3 protein, CDR3 length, V gene.

cdr3_aa: SVTSGTYEQY
cdr3_length: 10
v_call: TRBV29-1

cdr3_aa: ASSLVPGGFGNQPQH
cdr3_length: 15
v_call: TRBV5-4

cdr3_aa: ASRRGGQSPTDTQY
cdr3_length: 14
v_call: TRBV28

cdr3_aa: ASSSGQSDSPLH
cdr3_length: 12
v_call: TRBV6-5

cdr3_aa: ASSWDTYYEQY
cdr3_length: 11
v_call: TRBV5-1

cdr3_aa: ASSLVQGGYGYT
cdr3_length: 12
v_call: TRBV11-2

cdr3_aa: ASSSQGDYYGYT
cdr3_length: 12
v_call: TRBV5-6

cdr3_aa: ASSPSEGVTDEQF
cdr3_length: 13
v_call: TRBV18

cdr3_aa: ASRTRTVILNTEAF
cdr3_length: 14
v_call: TRBV19

cdr3_aa: ASSIGRSGNQPQH
cdr3_length: 13
v_call: TRBV19

cdr3_aa: ASRLGTFSNQPQH
cdr3_length: 13
v_call: TRBV5-1

cdr3_aa: ASAGSSKETQY
cdr3_length: 11
v_call: TRBV9

cdr3_aa: ASWGLAGRSTDTQY
cdr3_length: 14
v_call: TRBV11-2

cdr3_aa: ASTSGGQNTEAF
cdr3_length: 12
v_call: TRBV9

cdr3_aa: ASSPDGAGPSYEQY
cdr3_length: 14
v_call: TRBV11-3

cdr3_aa: ASRWSFHTGELF
cdr3_length: 12
v_call: TRBV2

cdr3_aa: ASIRGLGETQY
cdr3_length: 11
v_call: TRBV2